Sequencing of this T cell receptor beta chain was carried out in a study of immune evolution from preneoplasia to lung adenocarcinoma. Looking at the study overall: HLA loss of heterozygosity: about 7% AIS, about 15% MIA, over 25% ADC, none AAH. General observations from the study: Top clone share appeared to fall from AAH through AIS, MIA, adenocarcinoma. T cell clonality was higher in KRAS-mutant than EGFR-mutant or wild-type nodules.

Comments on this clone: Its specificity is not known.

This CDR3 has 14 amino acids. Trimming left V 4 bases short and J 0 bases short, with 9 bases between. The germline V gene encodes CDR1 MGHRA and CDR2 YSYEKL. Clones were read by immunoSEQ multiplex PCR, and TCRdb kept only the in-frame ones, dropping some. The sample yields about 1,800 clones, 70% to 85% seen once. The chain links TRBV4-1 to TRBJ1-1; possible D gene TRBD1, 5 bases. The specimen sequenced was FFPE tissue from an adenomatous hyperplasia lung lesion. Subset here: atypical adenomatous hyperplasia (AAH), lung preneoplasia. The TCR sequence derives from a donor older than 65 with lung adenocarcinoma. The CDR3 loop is CASSREGLNTEAFF. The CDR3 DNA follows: TGCGCCAGCAGCCGAGAGGGGCTGAACACTGAAGCTTTCTTT.